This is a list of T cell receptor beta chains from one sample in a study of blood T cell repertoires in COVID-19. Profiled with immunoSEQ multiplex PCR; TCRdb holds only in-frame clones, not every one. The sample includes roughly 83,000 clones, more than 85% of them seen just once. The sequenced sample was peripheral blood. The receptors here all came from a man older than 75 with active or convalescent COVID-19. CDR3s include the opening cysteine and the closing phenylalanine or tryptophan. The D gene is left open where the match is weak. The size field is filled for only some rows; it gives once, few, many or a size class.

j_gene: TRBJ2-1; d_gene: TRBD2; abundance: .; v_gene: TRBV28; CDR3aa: CASSTSGGGRNEQFF; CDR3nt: TGTGCCAGCAGTACAAGCGGGGGAGGTAGGAATGAGCAGTTCTTC
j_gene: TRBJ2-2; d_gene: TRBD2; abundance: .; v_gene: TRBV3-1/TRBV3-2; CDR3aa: CASSQAGLAGASHTGELFF; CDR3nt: TGTGCCAGCAGCCAAGCTGGTCTAGCGGGAGCTTCACACACCGGGGAGCTGTTTTTT
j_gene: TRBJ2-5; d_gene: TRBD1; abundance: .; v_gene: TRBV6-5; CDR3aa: CASSRKTGYQETQYF; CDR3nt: TGTGCCAGCAGTCGTAAGACAGGGTACCAAGAGACCCAGTACTTC
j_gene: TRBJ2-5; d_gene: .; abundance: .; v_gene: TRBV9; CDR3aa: CASSGAGTLMETQYF; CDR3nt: TGTGCCAGCAGCGGTGCCGGGACACTTATGGAGACCCAGTACTTC
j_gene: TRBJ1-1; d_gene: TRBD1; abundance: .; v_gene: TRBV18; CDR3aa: CASSPRTGSLTEAFF; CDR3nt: TGTGCCAGCTCACCTAGGACAGGGAGTCTGACTGAAGCTTTCTTT
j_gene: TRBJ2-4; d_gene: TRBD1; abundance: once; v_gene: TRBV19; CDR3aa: CASSPRGQGNIQYF; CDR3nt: TGTGCCAGTAGTCCGCGAGGACAGGGAAACATTCAGTACTTC
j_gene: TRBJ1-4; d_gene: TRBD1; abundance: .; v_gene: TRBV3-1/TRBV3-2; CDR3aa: CASSQDPTGVGKLFF; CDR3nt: TGTGCCAGCAGCCAAGATCCGACAGGGGTAGGAAAACTGTTTTTT
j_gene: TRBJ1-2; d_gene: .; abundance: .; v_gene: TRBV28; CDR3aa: CASSLTGGGYGYTF; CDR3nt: TGTGCCAGCAGTTTAACGGGGGGCGGCTATGGCTACACCTTC
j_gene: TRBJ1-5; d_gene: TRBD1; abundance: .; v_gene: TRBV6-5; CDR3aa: CASSSRDRGYQPQHF; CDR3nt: TGTGCCAGCAGTAGCCGGGACAGGGGCTATCAGCCCCAGCATTTT
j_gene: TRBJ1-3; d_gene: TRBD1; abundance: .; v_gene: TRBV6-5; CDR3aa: CASSFQGAGDTIYF; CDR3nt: TGTGCCAGCAGTTTCCAGGGGGCAGGGGACACCATATATTTT
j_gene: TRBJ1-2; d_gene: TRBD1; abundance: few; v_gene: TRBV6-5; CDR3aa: CASRGQGLYGYTF; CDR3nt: TGTGCCAGCAGGGGACAGGGCCTCTATGGCTACACCTTC
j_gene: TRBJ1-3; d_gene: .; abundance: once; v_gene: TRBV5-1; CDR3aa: CASSLRTGLGNTIYF; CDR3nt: TGCGCCAGCAGCTTGAGAACAGGGCTTGGAAACACCATATATTTT
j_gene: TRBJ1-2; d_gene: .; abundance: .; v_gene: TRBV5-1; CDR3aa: CASSLYGGYGYTF; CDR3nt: TGCGCCAGCAGCTTGTACGGGGGCTATGGCTACACCTTC
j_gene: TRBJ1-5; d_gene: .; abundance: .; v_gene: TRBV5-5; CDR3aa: CASSLDGSGGNQPQHF; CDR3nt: TGTGCCAGCAGCTTGGATGGTTCAGGGGGCAATCAGCCCCAGCATTTT
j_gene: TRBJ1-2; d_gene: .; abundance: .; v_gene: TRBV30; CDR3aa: CAWKRGRGLPGYTF; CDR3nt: TGTGCCTGGAAGCGGGGCAGGGGCCTCCCTGGCTACACCTTC
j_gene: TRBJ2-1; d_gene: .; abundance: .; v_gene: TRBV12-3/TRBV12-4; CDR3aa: CASRDGTIDEQFF; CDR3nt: TGTGCCAGCAGGGACGGGACAATCGATGAGCAGTTCTTC
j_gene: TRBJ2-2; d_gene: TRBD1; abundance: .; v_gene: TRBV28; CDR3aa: CASSRGTNTGELFF; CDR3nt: TGTGCCAGCAGCAGGGGGACGAACACCGGGGAGCTGTTTTTT
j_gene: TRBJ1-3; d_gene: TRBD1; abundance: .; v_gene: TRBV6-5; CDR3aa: CASSWDRDPGNTIYF; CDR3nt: TGTGCCAGCAGTTGGGACAGGGATCCCGGAAACACCATATATTTT
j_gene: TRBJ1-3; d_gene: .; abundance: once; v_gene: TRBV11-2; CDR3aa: CASSALTRGNTIYF; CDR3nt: TGTGCCAGCAGCGCACTCACGCGGGGAAACACCATATATTTT
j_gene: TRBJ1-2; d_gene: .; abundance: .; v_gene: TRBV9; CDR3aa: CASSLHVSGDGYTF; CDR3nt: TGTGCCAGCAGCCTCCACGTATCCGGAGATGGCTACACCTTC
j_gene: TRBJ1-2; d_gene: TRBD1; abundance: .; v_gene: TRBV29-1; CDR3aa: CSVTGTGGNYGYTF; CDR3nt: TGCAGCGTTACCGGGACAGGAGGTAACTATGGCTACACCTTC
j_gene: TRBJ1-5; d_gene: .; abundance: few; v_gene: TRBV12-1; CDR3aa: CASSSDRRGLYQPQHF; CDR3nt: TGTGCCAGCAGCTCCGACAGAAGGGGATTATATCAGCCCCAGCATTTT
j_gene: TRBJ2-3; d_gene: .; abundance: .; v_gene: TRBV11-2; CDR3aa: CASSTRRVDTQYF; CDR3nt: TGTGCCAGCAGCACCCGCCGGGTAGATACGCAGTATTTT
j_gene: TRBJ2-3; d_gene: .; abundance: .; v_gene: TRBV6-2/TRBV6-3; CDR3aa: CASSYPVSGGPEYF; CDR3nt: TGTGCCAGCAGTTACCCCGTCTCGGGGGGCCCCGAATATTTT
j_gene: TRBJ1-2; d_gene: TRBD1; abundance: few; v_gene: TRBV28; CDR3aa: CASSRRDSRGYTF; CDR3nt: TGTGCCAGCAGTCGCCGGGACAGTCGTGGCTACACCTTC
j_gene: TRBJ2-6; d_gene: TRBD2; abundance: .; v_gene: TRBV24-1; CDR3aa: CATSDFRGGGNSGANVLTF; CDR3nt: TGTGCCACCAGTGATTTTCGGGGGGGAGGGAACTCTGGGGCCAACGTCCTGACTTTC
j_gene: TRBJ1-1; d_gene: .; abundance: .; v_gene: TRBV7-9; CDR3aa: CASSYVGGTEAFF; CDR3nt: TGTGCCAGCAGCTACGTTGGAGGGACTGAAGCTTTCTTT
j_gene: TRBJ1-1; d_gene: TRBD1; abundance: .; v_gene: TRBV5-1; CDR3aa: CASSSLTGLNTEAFF; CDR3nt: TGCGCCAGCAGCTCCTTGACAGGGTTGAACACTGAAGCTTTCTTT
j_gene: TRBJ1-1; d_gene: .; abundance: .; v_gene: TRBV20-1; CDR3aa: CSARGRGEAFF; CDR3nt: TGCAGTGCTAGAGGGCGGGGTGAAGCTTTCTTT
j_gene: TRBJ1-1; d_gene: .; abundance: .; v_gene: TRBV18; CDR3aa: CASSPLQENTEAFF; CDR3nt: TGTGCCAGCTCACCATTACAGGAGAACACTGAAGCTTTCTTT
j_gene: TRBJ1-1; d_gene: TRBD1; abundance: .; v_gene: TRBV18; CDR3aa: CASSPDRGGTEAFF; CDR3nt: TGTGCCAGCTCACCGGACAGGGGCGGCACTGAAGCTTTCTTT
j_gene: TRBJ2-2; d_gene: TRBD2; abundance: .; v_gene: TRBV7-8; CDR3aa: CASSFTLGLAGSPGELFF; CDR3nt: TGTGCCAGCAGTTTCACCTTAGGACTAGCGGGAAGCCCCGGGGAGCTGTTTTTT
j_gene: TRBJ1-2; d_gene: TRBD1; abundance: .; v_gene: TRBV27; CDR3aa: CASRTTGGGGGYTF; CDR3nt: TGTGCCAGCAGGACGACAGGGGGAGGGGGTGGCTACACCTTC
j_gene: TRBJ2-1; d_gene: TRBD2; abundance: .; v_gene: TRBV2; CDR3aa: CASLSGTLSYNEQFF; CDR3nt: TGTGCCAGCCTAAGCGGGACCCTATCCTACAATGAGCAGTTCTTC
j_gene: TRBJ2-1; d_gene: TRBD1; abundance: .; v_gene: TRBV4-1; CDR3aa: CASSQDSSDRGRNEQFF; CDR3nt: TGCGCCAGCAGCCAAGACTCCTCGGACAGGGGGCGCAATGAGCAGTTCTTC
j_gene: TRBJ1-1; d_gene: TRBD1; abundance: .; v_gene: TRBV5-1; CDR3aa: CASSFGTGRTEAFF; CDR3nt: TGCGCCAGCAGCTTCGGGACAGGGAGGACTGAAGCTTTCTTT
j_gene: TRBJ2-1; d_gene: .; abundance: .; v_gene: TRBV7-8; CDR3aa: CASSFTGQSEQFF; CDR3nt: TGTGCCAGCAGCTTCACGGGTCAGAGTGAGCAGTTCTTC
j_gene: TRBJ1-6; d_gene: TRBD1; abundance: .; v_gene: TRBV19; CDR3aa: CASSPTGLNSPLHF; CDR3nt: TGTGCCAGTAGCCCGACAGGGCTCAATTCACCCCTCCACTTT
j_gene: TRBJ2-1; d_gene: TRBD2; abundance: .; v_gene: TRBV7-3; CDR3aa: CATCRDSGRCEQFF; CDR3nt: TGTGCCACCTGCAGGGATAGCGGGAGATGTGAGCAGTTCTTC
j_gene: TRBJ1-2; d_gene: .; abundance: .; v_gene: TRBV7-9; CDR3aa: CASSLETAGYTF; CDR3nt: TGTGCCAGCAGCTTAGAAACAGCCGGCTACACCTTC
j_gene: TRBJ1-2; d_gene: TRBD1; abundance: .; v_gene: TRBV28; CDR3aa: CASSLGGTVYGYTF; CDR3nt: TGTGCCAGCAGTTTGGGTGGGACAGTCTATGGCTACACCTTC
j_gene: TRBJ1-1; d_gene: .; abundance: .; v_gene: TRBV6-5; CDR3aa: CASSYKAGVNTEAFF; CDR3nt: TGTGCCAGCAGTTACAAAGCAGGGGTGAACACTGAAGCTTTCTTT
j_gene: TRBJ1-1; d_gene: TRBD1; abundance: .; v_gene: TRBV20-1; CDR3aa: CSAREGAQAFF; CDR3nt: TGCAGTGCTAGGGAGGGGGCCCAGGCTTTCTTT
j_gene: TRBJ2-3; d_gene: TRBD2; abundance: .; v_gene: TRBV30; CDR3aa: CAWSGGGSPDTQYF; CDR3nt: TGTGCCTGGAGTGGTGGCGGGAGCCCAGATACGCAGTATTTT
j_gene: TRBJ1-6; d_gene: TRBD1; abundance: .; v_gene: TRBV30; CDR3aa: CAWIPKTGYSSPLHF; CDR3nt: TGTGCCTGGATCCCAAAGACAGGGTATTCCTCACCCCTCCACTTT
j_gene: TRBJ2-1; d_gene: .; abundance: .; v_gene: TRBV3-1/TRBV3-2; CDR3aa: CASSPEAVYNEQFF; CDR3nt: TGTGCCAGCAGCCCCGAGGCGGTCTACAATGAGCAGTTCTTC
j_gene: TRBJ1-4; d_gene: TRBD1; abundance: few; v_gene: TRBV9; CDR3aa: CASSVTGWPEKLFF; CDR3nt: TGTGCCAGCAGCGTGACAGGGTGGCCGGAAAAACTGTTTTTT
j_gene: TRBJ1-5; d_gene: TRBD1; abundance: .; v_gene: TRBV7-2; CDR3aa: CASSLALGQSSNQPQHF; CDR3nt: TGTGCCAGCAGCTTAGCCCTGGGACAGAGTAGCAATCAGCCCCAGCATTTT
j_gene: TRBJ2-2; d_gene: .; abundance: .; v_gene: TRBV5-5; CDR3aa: CASSLGTNTGELFF; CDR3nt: TGTGCCAGCAGCTTGGGGACAAACACCGGGGAGCTGTTTTTT
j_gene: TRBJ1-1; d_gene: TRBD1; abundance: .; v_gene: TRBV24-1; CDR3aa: CATRGQGRNTEAFF; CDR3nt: TGTGCCACCAGGGGACAGGGGCGGAACACTGAAGCTTTCTTT
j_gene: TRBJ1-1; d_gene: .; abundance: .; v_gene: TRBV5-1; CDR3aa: CASSYGGQDEAFF; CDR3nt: TGCGCCAGCAGCTACGGGGGGCAGGATGAAGCTTTCTTT
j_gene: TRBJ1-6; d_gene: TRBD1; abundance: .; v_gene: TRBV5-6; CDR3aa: CASSSRDRAYSPLHF; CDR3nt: TGTGCCAGCAGCAGCCGGGACAGGGCTTATTCACCCCTCCACTTT
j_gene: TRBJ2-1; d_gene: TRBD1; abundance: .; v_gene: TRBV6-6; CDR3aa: CASSYQGVNEQFF; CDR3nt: TGTGCCAGCAGTTACCAGGGGGTAAATGAGCAGTTCTTC
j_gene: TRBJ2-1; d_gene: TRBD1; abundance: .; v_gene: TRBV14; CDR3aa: CASSKGTGQVNEQFF; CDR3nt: TGTGCCAGCAGTAAGGGGACAGGACAAGTCAATGAGCAGTTCTTC
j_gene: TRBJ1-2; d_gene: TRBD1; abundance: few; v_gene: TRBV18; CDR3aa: CASSPKERDRHYGYTF; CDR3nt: TGTGCCAGCTCACCTAAAGAACGGGACAGACACTATGGCTACACCTTC
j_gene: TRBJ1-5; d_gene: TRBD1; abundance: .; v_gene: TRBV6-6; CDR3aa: CASVGLDRGYQPQHF; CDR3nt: TGCGCCAGCGTAGGTCTTGACAGGGGCTATCAGCCCCAGCATTTT
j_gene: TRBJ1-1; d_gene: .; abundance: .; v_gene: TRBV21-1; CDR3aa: CASSKLCVGGNTEAFF; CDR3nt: TGTGCCAGCAGCAAACTCTGCGTAGGGGGGAACACTGAAGCTTTCTTT
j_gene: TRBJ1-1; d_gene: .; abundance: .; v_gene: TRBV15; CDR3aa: CATSREDRYTEAFF; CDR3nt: TGTGCCACCAGCAGAGAAGACAGATACACTGAAGCTTTCTTT